The clone carrying this T cell receptor (beta chain) was recorded a few times. Genomic DNA provided the template from which TCR beta CDR3 was amplified by two-round multiplex PCR. Round one of PCR was performed, and it used primers specific to each TRBV and TRBJ gene. TCRdb re-called the multiplex PCR reads with MiXCR, one entry per CDR3 protein. The data show about 47,000 distinct CDR3 sequences, with about 32% seen just once and about a tenth held by the top ten. With 4 bases clipped from V and 6 bases from J, the junction kept 7 bases outside the gene matches. This CDR3 has 14 residues. Germline CDR1 SQVTM, CDR2 ANQGSEA. This entry is derived from a study of prognosis after radiotherapy for stage I lung cancer.

This chain joins TRBV29-1 and TRBJ1-4; 8 bases fit TRBD1. This clonotype originated in a donor over 45 with non-small cell lung cancer. The sample here was PBMCs, taken before or after stereotactic body radiation therapy (not recorded which). CDR3 coding DNA: TGCAGCGTTGTAATCAGGGGGCGGGATGAAAAACTGTTTTTT. The encoded protein is CSVVIRGRDEKLFF.